This entry features one TCR beta chain sequence. This clonotype was seen ten or more times. The antigen it recognizes is unknown. No quality values exist for individual bases; no much larger clone is one base distant. Stable Graves' hyperthyroidism was defined as no progression to ophthalmopathy during 18 months of follow-up. Hyperthyroidism patients were newly diagnosed, with disease duration under 2 months, and aged 18 to 65 years. Patients with uncontrolled infections, other autoimmune diseases, pregnancy or lactation were excluded. Diagnoses relied on clinical symptoms, serum thyroxine and TRAb, thyroid ultrasound and orbital computed tomography. PBMCs were isolated from 10 ml of fresh peripheral blood by Ficoll-Paque density gradient centrifugation. Total RNA was extracted with Trizol reagent, and quality was checked on an Agilent 2100 Bioanalyzer. V is shortened by 2 bases, J by 1 base, and the region joining them spans 8 bases. From the cysteine up to the phenylalanine, the CDR3 has a length of 14 residues. Only CDR3 DNA remains: 42 bases, in frame from the first base. Based on the germline V gene, the CDR1 and CDR2 sequences are ENHRY and SYGVKD.

Amplification of TCR beta CDR3 regions was carried out from RNA transcripts. A first-round RT-PCR of the TCR CDR3 used the HTBI primer set with the Qiagen OneStep RT-PCR kit. The libraries were constructed in a second round of multiplex PCR and then size-selected and purified. Libraries were sequenced paired-end with 100 bp reads on an Illumina HiSeq2000. The authors' analysis ran thus. SOAPnuke was used to process the raw data, throwing out any read that contained adapters or uncalled bases, had a mean Phred below 15, or lacked an exact constant-primer or identifier match. COPE v1.2.5 was used to merge high-quality paired reads, and clonotypes were defined as unique nucleotide sequences. MiTCR v1.1 was used to align clonotypes to the IMGT TRBV, TRBD and TRBJ reference segments. The analysis included only V-J combinations with a frequency above 0.0001, which together covered around 99% of the repertoires. A TCS score was defined as the ratio of F50 (clonal expansion) to E x V (chaos), with BLOSUM62-based TCRdist applied between CDR3 peptides within each V-J. Welch's t-statistics and random forest reduced around 520 V-J features to 13, which were used in a naive Bayes classifier (R e1071). TCRdb reran the public reads through fastp at Q25 and MiXCR, keeping productive beta chains. When rows share a CDR3 protein, they turn into one entry using the most common DNA and genes. The V and J calls, along with clone size, are taken from TCRdb and not from the paper's own processing. Across this sample there are over 150,000 distinct CDR3 sequences, with around a sixth seen only once. Of the sample, around 48% falls within the top ten clones.

These data originate in a study of T cells in Graves' hyperthyroidism and ophthalmopathy (dated by TCRdb to about 2019). Concerning the study at large: Peripheral blood was sampled at the time of initial diagnosis, prior to any treatment. TCR V-J signatures able to tell the groups apart were searched for in a discovery cohort of 90 to 100 patients, of whom fewer than 45 had Graves' ophthalmopathy and around 56 had stable Graves' hyperthyroidism. Prospective prediction of ophthalmopathy was tested in an independent validation cohort of approximately 19 hyperthyroidism patients and 17 patients who later progressed to ophthalmopathy. For training and testing, the 100 or so patients in the discovery cohort were randomly divided in a 7:3 ratio. Thyroid tissue and blood T-cell repertoires from about six Graves' hyperthyroidism patients were also compared in the study. Following sampling, methimazole starting at 30 mg daily was given to hyperthyroidism patients, and high-dose intravenous methylprednisolone was given to ophthalmopathy patients. TCR Vbeta CDR3 sequencing of roughly 140 peripheral blood samples (43 ophthalmopathy, 75 hyperthyroidism and approximately 17 progressor patients) is reported in the paper.

Study-level results and caveats: Most expanded thyroid clonotypes (frequency above 0.001) were also detected in blood, a finding suggesting that blood repertoires may reflect thyroid immune responses. In validation, progression to ophthalmopathy was predicted by the model with more than 65% sensitivity and 72% to 85% specificity, a median of about 6.4 months before onset. Sample size was not statistically predetermined, and investigators were not blinded to group allocation. A 13 V-J signature model separated ophthalmopathy from stable hyperthyroidism, with roughly 88% sensitivity and just under 84% specificity in cross-validation and 80%/75% in testing.

The receptor chain draws on TRBV10-3 and TRBJ1-1; the D gene is not confidently resolved. The receptor was isolated from a woman aged 50 to 65 with Graves' hyperthyroidism. The sample consisted of blood. The DNA sequence is as follows: TGTGCCATCAGTGAGAGAAGTGGGAACACTGAAGCTTTCTTT. It translates to CAISERSGNTEAFF.